The T cell receptor beta chain described here comes from a study of blood T cell repertoires in COVID-19. Study-level information: The United States, Italy and Spain supplied acute and convalescent COVID-19 samples. Sample material is recorded as cDNA or gDNA derived from T cells, B-cell-depleted T cells, or PBMCs.

Germline values: CDR1 SGHAT, CDR2 FQNNGV. V lost 5 bases to trimming and J lost 0 bases, with 17 bases between them. The CDR3 contains 16 residues. In its sample, this clone was seen a few times. Per the study methods: Estimation of nucleated cell counts was performed using reference gene primer amplification. Libraries were prepared by immunoSEQ multiplex PCR; TCRdb keeps only in-frame clonotypes and omits some of them. V and J calls and clone size are as listed in that table; D and trimming were resolved from the DNA. The table includes 110,000 or so clones, about three quarters detected once. Material: peripheral blood. This chain joins TRBV11-2 and TRBJ2-7, with a tentative D call TRBD1 (6 bases). This clonotype was sampled from a woman between 65 and 79 years old with acute or convalescent COVID-19. The CDR3 sequence: CASSPRGGRSSYEQYF. The CDR3 nucleotides are TGTGCCAGCAGCCCGCGAGGGGGAAGGAGCTCCTACGAGCAGTACTTC.